The T cell receptor (beta chain) described here comes from a study of shared clonotypes between healthy human individuals. Broader study findings: The diversity represented, both genetic and in exposure history, was limited by few donors.

Replicate PCRs run on sorted subsets employed approximately 0.2 ug DNA, approximately 30,000 T cell genomes. The table came from immunoSEQ multiplex PCR; TCRdb's copy has only in-frame clones and leaves some out. This sample carries about 510,000 clones, 90% to 96% of them seen once, and the ten largest clones take about 0.064%. With regard to this clone: Its target is unknown.

The ends lost 4 bases at V and 7 bases at J; junction bases unmatched: 9. This CDR3 is built from 15 residues. Per the germline V gene, CDR1 is SGHTA and CDR2 is FQGTGA. The rearrangement uses TRBV7-3 and TRBJ1-4; 7 positions match TRBD1. The receptor comes from a woman between 25 and 40 years old in good health. The sample comprised naive CD4+ T cells sorted from blood. Subset defined: CD45RA+ positively selected. The CDR3 reads CASSSPAGGVEKLFF. The CDR3 coding sequence is TGTGCCAGCAGCTCCCCGGCAGGGGGGGTTGAAAAACTGTTTTTT. Full variable domain (rest looked up from reference TRBV7-3 and TRBJ1-4): GAGVSQTPSNKVTEKGKYVELRCDPISGHTALYWYRQSLGQGPEFLIYFQGTGAADDSGLPNDRFFAVRPEGSVSTLKIQRTERGDSAVYLCASSSPAGGVEKLFFGSGTQLSVL.